This is a list of T cell receptor beta chains from one sample in a study of cytomegalovirus exposure and HLA in healthy donors. Sequencing was performed with immunoSEQ multiplex PCR; in TCRdb, only in-frame clones are kept and a portion is missing. This table has roughly 100,000 clones, 74% appearing once. The specimen was PBMCs. The source is a man in his forties or fifties in good health and CMV-seropositive. CDR3s include the opening cysteine and the closing phenylalanine or tryptophan. A D gene is named only where the DNA matches it firmly. A clone size is listed for some rows: how often the clone was seen (once, few, many), or a class if it is expanded.

d_gene,v_gene,j_gene,abundance,CDR3nt,CDR3aa
-,TRBV6-6,TRBJ1-6,few,TGTGCCAGCAGTACGGCCCCAGGGGAATATAATTCACCCCTCCACTTT,CASSTAPGEYNSPLHF
-,TRBV6-5,TRBJ2-7,-,TGTGCCACCAAATCGAGGGGGAACGAGCAGTACTTC,CATKSRGNEQYF
-,TRBV5-5,TRBJ1-6,-,TGTGCCAGCAGCTTGGTATCGGGCGGGGGGATTTATAATTCACCCCTCCACTTT,CASSLVSGGGIYNSPLHF
TRBD1,TRBV7-2,TRBJ1-2,-,TGTGCCAGCAGCCCCGGGACAGGTCTTTACTATGGCTACACCTTC,CASSPGTGLYYGYTF
-,TRBV7-2,TRBJ1-1,-,TGTGCCAGCAGCTTAGTATCGGTGGACAGTGAAGCTTTCTTT,CASSLVSVDSEAFF
TRBD2,TRBV19,TRBJ2-1,-,TGTGCCAGTAGTAAGACTAGCGGGAGAGGGGGCAATGAGCAGTTCTTC,CASSKTSGRGGNEQFF
-,TRBV11-2,TRBJ1-1,-,TGTGCCAGCAGCACCAGGGGTAGCGCTGAAGCTTTCTTT,CASSTRGSAEAFF
-,TRBV7-8,TRBJ2-7,few,TGTGCCAGCAGCTTAGGAACAGGGTCGGTATCCTACGAGCAGTACTTC,CASSLGTGSVSYEQYF
-,TRBV19,TRBJ1-2,-,TGTGCCAGTAGTATCATCTGGGGGGAGTATGGCTACACCTTC,CASSIIWGEYGYTF
-,TRBV4-1,TRBJ1-2,many,TGCGCCAGCAGCCGAGCCGCGTGGGGCAGGGCCCCGGACGATTATGGCTACACCTTC,CASSRAAWGRAPDDYGYTF
-,TRBV5-1,TRBJ1-4,-,TGCGCCAGCAGCTTGGTGGCTTCTGAAAAACTGTTTTTT,CASSLVASEKLFF
-,TRBV4-1,TRBJ2-2,-,TGCGCCAGCAGCCCCACCTCGACAGCGAACACCGGGGAGCTGTTTTTT,CASSPTSTANTGELFF
TRBD2,TRBV5-4,TRBJ2-1,-,TGTGCCAGCAGCTTGGGACTAGCGGTTGGGGGATCCTACAATGAGCAGTTCTTC,CASSLGLAVGGSYNEQFF
-,TRBV19,TRBJ1-1,-,TGTGCCAGTAGTATAGGGGCTTCCAGGCGGGACACTGAAGCTTTCTTT,CASSIGASRRDTEAFF
TRBD2,TRBV19,TRBJ2-2,-,TGTGCCAGTAGTATAGACTACGGGACTATCACCGGGGAGCTGTTTTTT,CASSIDYGTITGELFF
-,TRBV6-5,TRBJ1-2,-,TGTGCCAGCAGTCTATATAACTATGGCTACACCTTC,CASSLYNYGYTF
-,TRBV7-3,TRBJ1-2,-,TGTGCCAGCAGCTTAATGCAGGGAAGTGGCTACACCTTC,CASSLMQGSGYTF
TRBD1,TRBV19,TRBJ1-5,-,TGTGCCAGTCATAAAGACAGGGGGCTGAGGAATCAGCCCCAGCATTTT,CASHKDRGLRNQPQHF
TRBD1,TRBV4-1,TRBJ1-2,-,TGCGCCAGCAGCCAAGGAGGGGGCGCTAACTATGGCTACACCTTC,CASSQGGGANYGYTF
-,TRBV5-4,TRBJ2-7,-,TGTGCCAGCAGCTCGGTCGATCGGGGGTCGGGGAGTCTGTACTTC,CASSSVDRGSGSLYF
TRBD2,TRBV18,TRBJ2-6,-,TGTGCCAGCTCACCGGGGACTAGCGGAGGGGCCAACGTCCTGACTTTC,CASSPGTSGGANVLTF
TRBD2,TRBV7-9,TRBJ2-6,once,TGTGCCAGCAGCTTCGGGGGGTCTGGGGCCAACGTCCTGACTTTC,CASSFGGSGANVLTF
TRBD1,TRBV19,TRBJ2-2,-,TGTGCCAGTAGTTGGACAGGGAACACCGGGGAGCTGTTTTTT,CASSWTGNTGELFF
-,TRBV2,TRBJ1-4,-,TGTGCCAGCTCGTGGAGGGTTAATGAAAAACTGTTTTTT,CASSWRVNEKLFF
-,TRBV19,TRBJ1-5,-,TGTGCCAGTAGTTATCCTTATAGCAATCAGCCCCAGCATTTT,CASSYPYSNQPQHF
-,TRBV7-2,TRBJ1-2,-,TGTGCCAGCAGCTTAGAGGGAGCGCGACCGGAGGGCTACACCTTC,CASSLEGARPEGYTF
TRBD1,TRBV2,TRBJ1-4,-,TGTGCCAGCAGTGGAGGACAGGCAACTAATGAAAAACTGTTTTTT,CASSGGQATNEKLFF
TRBD1,TRBV7-2,TRBJ2-7,-,TGTGCCAGCAGCTTAGCTCCAGGGGGTGCCCACACCTCCTACGAGCAGTACTTC,CASSLAPGGAHTSYEQYF
-,TRBV6-1,TRBJ2-7,-,TGTGCCAGCAGTGCATCCGGGTTGTGGGAGCAGTACTTC,CASSASGLWEQYF
-,TRBV4-2,TRBJ2-3,-,TGTGCCAGCAGCCAAGGGGTGGGCGGGCAGAGCACAGATACGCAGTATTTT,CASSQGVGGQSTDTQYF
-,TRBV5-4,TRBJ2-5,-,TGTGCCAGCAGCCCTGGACAGTTTATACAAGAGACCCAGTACTTC,CASSPGQFIQETQYF
TRBD1,TRBV5-5,TRBJ2-5,-,TGTGCCAGCAGCCCGGGACAGATCCAAGAGACCCAGTACTTC,CASSPGQIQETQYF
TRBD1,TRBV19,TRBJ2-2,-,TGTGCCAGTAGTATAGGAACAGGGGGAACCGGGGAGCTGTTTTTT,CASSIGTGGTGELFF
-,TRBV7-2,TRBJ1-5,-,TGTGCCAGCAGCCCCGACGGGGGTCAGCCCCAGCATTTT,CASSPDGGQPQHF
TRBD1,TRBV5-6,TRBJ1-2,few,TGTGCCAGCAGCATACGACAGGGGGAAGGCTACACCTTC,CASSIRQGEGYTF
-,TRBV18,TRBJ2-7,-,TGTGCCAGCTCCCTTGGGGGCCCTAGCTCCTACGAGCAGTACTTC,CASSLGGPSSYEQYF
-,TRBV12-5,TRBJ2-5,-,TGTGCTAGTGGTTTTTCGGGGGTAGAGACCCAGTACTTC,CASGFSGVETQYF
-,TRBV19,TRBJ1-2,-,TGTGCCAGTAGTATGGGAGGGGACGGCTACACCTTC,CASSMGGDGYTF
-,TRBV5-1,TRBJ2-7,-,TGCGCCAGCAGCTTGTCTCCGACTAGGGACAGCGAGCAGTACTTC,CASSLSPTRDSEQYF
-,TRBV7-3,TRBJ2-3,-,TGTGCCAGCAGCTTAGGGGGGACAGAGACCGATACGCAGTATTTT,CASSLGGTETDTQYF